This T cell receptor (beta chain) was profiled in a study of control samples from healthy donors and cancer patients. Looked up from germline, CDR1 is SEHNR and CDR2 is FQNEAQ (reference sequence). CDR3 length: 18 residues. The ends were cut back, 4 bases at V and 2 bases at J, with 23 bases in the middle. Assay: immunoSEQ multiplex PCR; the TCRdb copy retains only in-frame clones and omits some. The sample contains 110,000 or so clones, 83% of which appear only once. The TCR sequence derives from a woman aged 50 to 60 in good health. The genes are TRBV7-9 and TRBJ1-2; tentatively, D is TRBD1 (6 bases). Sample: blood. The CDR3, as DNA: TGTGCCAGCAGCTCCTCCGGTGTCCAGGGACATTTAAACTATGGCTACACCTTC. It encodes CASSSSGVQGHLNYGYTF.